Each of the 8 T cell receptor beta chains below was sequenced from the same sample in a study of patients and donors after allogeneic stem cell transplantation. MiXCR was run by TCRdb on the RT-PCR reads, yielding one entry per CDR3 protein. The sample has about 410,000 distinct CDR3 sequences, around 16% seen once. The source material was blood, either unsorted or a sorted T cell fraction (not recorded which). The receptors derive from a human donor who was either an allogeneic HSCT recipient or a stem cell or donor lymphocyte infusion donor (not recorded which). It is not recorded whose cells these are; they may come from a transplant donor.

This sequence joins TRBV7-9 and TRBJ2-3; a weak D match, TRBD2 (5 bases). Germline V gives CDR1 SEHNR, CDR2 FQNEAQ (reference sequence). The CDR3 runs 17 residues. The V and J ends lost 5 bases and 3 bases respectively, with 21 bases between them. This CDR3 is CASSPRGARLSTDTQYF. The DNA for the CDR3 is TGTGCCAGCAGCCCACGGGGTGCCCGCCTGTCGACAGATACGCAGTATTTT.

V and J are TRBV12-3 or TRBV12-4 and TRBJ2-5; 12 nucleotides line up with TRBD1. V dropped 6 bases and J dropped 4; count of bases not matched to a gene: 12. CDR3 length: 17 residues. CDR3: CASSSPPGQGARETQYF. CDR3 nucleotide sequence: TGTGCCAGCAGCAGCCCTCCGGGACAGGGGGCACGAGAGACCCAGTACTTC.

The rearrangement joins TRBV14 to TRBJ1-1; the match to TRBD1 covers 9 bases. Germline V gives CDR1 SGHDN, CDR2 FVKESK. The CDR3 extends over 18 amino acids. The junction had 9 bases not matched to a gene; V was cut back by 0 bases and J by 1 base. CDR3 sequence: CASSQDLRQGVRNTEAFF. The CDR3 bases are TGTGCCAGCAGCCAAGACCTCAGACAGGGGGTACGGAACACTGAAGCTTTCTTT.

The chain uses TRBV6-5 and TRBJ1-1; TRBD1 might be the D (6 bases). The CDR3 is 14 amino acids. Germline CDR1 reads MNHEY; CDR2 reads SVGAGI. Trimming shortened V by 4 bases and J by 5 bases, and 14 bases separated the two germline ends. CDR3 residues: CASSWDKLLTEAFF. CDR3 DNA: TGTGCCAGCAGTTGGGACAAACTATTAACTGAAGCTTTCTTT.

V usage is TRBV6-2 or TRBV6-3 and J usage is TRBJ2-6; D is uncertain. Trimming cost V 0 bases and J 0 bases, with 3 bases left between them. The CDR3 loop spans 15 amino acids. The germline CDR1 and CDR2 sequences are MNHEY and SVGEGT. CDR3 protein: CASSYSGSGANVLTF. The DNA for the CDR3 is TGTGCCAGCAGTTACTCGGGCTCTGGGGCCAACGTCCTGACTTTC.

This clonotype was recorded a few times. J is TRBJ1-2 and V is TRBV5-1, with D maybe TRBD1 (6 bases). Germline V gene sequence: CDR1 SGHRS, CDR2 YFSETQ. This CDR3 region has 15 residues. V lost 3 bases to trimming and J lost 4 bases, with 16 bases between them. DNA for the CDR3: TGCGCCAGCAGCTCACAGGGAGGTGGGCTCTATGGCTACACCTTC. It yields the protein CASSSQGGGLYGYTF.

This clonotype was seen more than once but under ten times. This chain uses TRBV20-1 with TRBJ2-5; a weak D match, TRBD1 (5 bases). CDR3 length: 13 amino acids. In germline, CDR1 is DFQATT, CDR2 SNEGSKA (reference sequence). V was trimmed by 5 bases and J by 2 bases, leaving 12 bases between them. Here the CDR3 reads CSADRNRQETQYF. Written as DNA, the CDR3 is TGCAGTGCTGATCGTAACAGGCAAGAGACCCAGTACTTC.

The rearrangement links TRBV30 to TRBJ1-5, with a tentative D call TRBD1 (6 bases). V lost 2 bases to trimming and J lost 6 bases, with 11 bases between them. The CDR3 runs to 13 residues. The germline gives CDR1 GTSNPN, CDR2 SVGIG (reference sequence). For the CDR3, the DNA is TGTGCCTGGAGTCGGGGGCCGGGTCAGCCCCAGCATTTT. This gives the protein CAWSRGPGQPQHF.